Listed below are T cell receptor beta chains from one sample, sequenced in a study of blood T cell repertoires in COVID-19. TCRdb's copy holds only in-frame clones and misses some; the assay was immunoSEQ multiplex PCR. The table lists 75,000 to 95,000 clones, around 85% of them singletons. The sequenced material came from peripheral blood. The receptors shown here come from a man aged 50-59 years with acute or convalescent COVID-19. The CDR3 runs from the conserved cysteine through the conserved F or W. The D gene is left open where the match is weak. Clone size is not always given. Where it is, it says once, few, many or a class for expanded clones.

>TRBD1|few|TRBJ1-2|TRBV19
TGTGCCAGTAGTATCGTCCAGGGGGGCGGCTACACCTTC
CASSIVQGGGYTF
>TRBD1|-|TRBJ1-1|TRBV10-1
TGCGCCAGCAGTGATATCGGACAGGGTGGGTTGAACACTGAAGCTTTCTTT
CASSDIGQGGLNTEAFF
>-|-|TRBJ1-1|TRBV7-2
TGTGCCAGCAGCGTCTCTCGGGTTTCTATGAACACTGAAGCTTTCTTT
CASSVSRVSMNTEAFF
>-|-|TRBJ1-4|TRBV12-3/TRBV12-4
TGTGCCAGCAGTACAGGGAGCGGAAAACTGTTTTTT
CASSTGSGKLFF
>TRBD1|-|TRBJ2-2|TRBV6-6
TGTGCCAGCAGGACAGGGGGTGGAACCGGGGAGCTGTTTTTT
CASRTGGGTGELFF
>TRBD1|once|TRBJ1-4|TRBV10-2
TGCGCCAGCACCCTCGACGTAGGGGGCGGATACGAAAAACTGTTTTTT
CASTLDVGGGYEKLFF
>TRBD2|-|TRBJ2-3|TRBV7-2
TGTGCCAGCAGCTTAGCCCGGACTAGCAGGGATACGCAGTATTTT
CASSLARTSRDTQYF
>-|-|TRBJ1-1|TRBV7-9
TGTGCCAGCAGCTTACGGGACACTGAAGCTTTCTTT
CASSLRDTEAFF
>-|-|TRBJ2-1|TRBV29-1
TGCAGCGTCGCGACTACGTACAATGAGCAGTTCTTC
CSVATTYNEQFF
>-|-|TRBJ2-7|TRBV3-1/TRBV3-2
TGTGCCAGCAGCCAAGCCCTTGGCAGGGGAACCTACGAGCAGTACTTC
CASSQALGRGTYEQYF
>TRBD1|-|TRBJ1-1|TRBV5-1
TGCGCCAGCAGCTTTAGGGACAGCGCTTTAGGTCCTGAAGCTTTCTTT
CASSFRDSALGPEAFF
>TRBD1|-|TRBJ2-3|TRBV6-5
TGTGCCAGCAGTTTAAGACAGGGGGCAGATACGCAGTATTTT
CASSLRQGADTQYF
>TRBD1|once|TRBJ2-7|TRBV10-3
TGTGCCATCAGTGGGGGACAGGGAAACTCCTACGAGCAGTACTTC
CAISGGQGNSYEQYF
>-|-|TRBJ1-3|TRBV3-1/TRBV3-2
TGTGCCAGCAGCCAAGGAGGGTTTTCAGGAAACACCATATATTTT
CASSQGGFSGNTIYF
>-|-|TRBJ1-5|TRBV19
TGTGCCAGTAGTATTGAGGTGGCAAGTCAGCCCCAGCATTTT
CASSIEVASQPQHF
>TRBD1|-|TRBJ1-1|TRBV6-5
TGTGCCAGCAGTTCGCCCCACAGGGGGGCTGAAGCTTTCTTT
CASSSPHRGAEAFF
>TRBD2|once|TRBJ2-3|TRBV2
TGTGCCAGCAGTTTACTAGCGGGAGGGGCAGATACGCAGTATTTT
CASSLLAGGADTQYF
>-|-|TRBJ2-3|TRBV5-1
TGCGCCAGCAGCTTGTGGCCCGACACAGATACGCAGTATTTT
CASSLWPDTDTQYF
>-|-|TRBJ1-4|TRBV27
TGTGCCAGCAGTAGCAGGATATATGAAAAACTGTTTTTT
CASSSRIYEKLFF
>-|-|TRBJ1-4|TRBV15
TGTGCCACCAGCGGAGTTCCTTCCCGGGAAAAACTGTTTTTT
CATSGVPSREKLFF
>TRBD2|-|TRBJ2-5|TRBV7-2
TGTGCCAGCAAATCGCGGGAGCAAGAGACCCAGTACTTC
CASKSREQETQYF
>-|-|TRBJ2-5|TRBV30
TGTGCCTGGAGTGGTGGGCTGGCGGGGACCCAGTACTTC
CAWSGGLAGTQYF
>-|-|TRBJ1-4|TRBV28
TGTGCCAGCAGTTCGGAACAGACTAATGAAAAACTGTTTTTT
CASSSEQTNEKLFF
>-|-|TRBJ1-2|TRBV28
TGTGCCAGCAATCCCATCGGTTCGGGGGTAAGAAACTATGGCTACACCTTC
CASNPIGSGVRNYGYTF
>TRBD1|-|TRBJ1-1|TRBV5-1
TGCGCCAGCAGCAAGTCGGACAGGTCGTTCGGAGCTTTCTTT
CASSKSDRSFGAFF
>-|once|TRBJ1-1|TRBV10-2
TGCGCCAGCAGTCCGGACAGACGGGCCACTGAAGCTTTCTTT
CASSPDRRATEAFF
>-|once|TRBJ2-3|TRBV5-1
TGCGCCAGCACAGGGGGGACCAGCACAGATACGCAGTATTTT
CASTGGTSTDTQYF
>-|once|TRBJ2-5|TRBV4-1
TGCGCCAGCAGCCAAGATGGGGGGTGGGCGGCTGGGACCCAGTACTTC
CASSQDGGWAAGTQYF
>TRBD2|few|TRBJ2-7|TRBV27
TGTGCCAGCGCCCCAGAAGTCAGCGGGACCAGCTCCTACGAGCAGTACTTC
CASAPEVSGTSSYEQYF
>TRBD1|-|TRBJ1-4|TRBV11-2
TGTGCCAGCAGCTTAGCAGGGGGGAGTGAAAAACTGTTTTTT
CASSLAGGSEKLFF
>TRBD1|-|TRBJ1-5|TRBV28
TGTGCCAGCACCACGACAGGGCGAGGCCAGCCCCAGCATTTT
CASTTTGRGQPQHF
>-|-|TRBJ2-2|TRBV7-2
TGTGCCAGCAGCCCCCCTAGGGGGGGGGTGAACACCGGGGAGCTGTTTTTT
CASSPPRGGVNTGELFF
>-|-|TRBJ2-5|TRBV25-1
TGTGCCAGCAGTGAATATAGACAGACGGAGACCCAGTACTTC
CASSEYRQTETQYF
>TRBD2|-|TRBJ2-6|TRBV7-3
TGTGCCAGCTCCCCTGCTCTAGCGGGGGTTTCTGGGGCCAACGTCCTGACTTTC
CASSPALAGVSGANVLTF
>TRBD1|-|TRBJ1-1|TRBV27
TGTGCCAGCGGAAACCAGGGACAGCGGAACACTGAAGCTTTCTTT
CASGNQGQRNTEAFF
>TRBD1|once|TRBJ1-4|TRBV3-1/TRBV3-2
TGTGCCAGCAGCCCGGACAGGGTGCGAAAACTGTTTTTT
CASSPDRVRKLFF
>-|-|TRBJ1-5|TRBV25-1
TGTGCCAAGATCGGGGTTAGCAATCAGCCCCAGCATTTT
CAKIGVSNQPQHF
>TRBD1|once|TRBJ2-5|TRBV29-1
TGCAGCGTCCGGGACAGAACTGAGACCCAGTACTTC
CSVRDRTETQYF
>-|once|TRBJ1-1|TRBV6-6
TGTGCCAGCAGAGCGGAGGACTGGGGCACTGAAGCTTTCTTT
CASRAEDWGTEAFF
>TRBD2|-|TRBJ2-1|TRBV6-2/TRBV6-3
TGTGCCAGCAGTTTGTGGGGGGGATACAATGAGCAGTTCTTC
CASSLWGGYNEQFF
>TRBD2|-|TRBJ2-1|TRBV7-2
TGTGCCAGCAGCCGGGGGCCAGCGGGGGGCCACAATGAGCAGTTCTTC
CASSRGPAGGHNEQFF
>-|-|TRBJ2-6|TRBV3-1/TRBV3-2
TGTGCCAGCAGCCAAGGCGTATCTGGGGCCAACGTCCTGACTTTC
CASSQGVSGANVLTF
>TRBD1|-|TRBJ1-5|TRBV6-5
TGTGCCAGCAGACCCGGGACAGGGGGGTATCAGCCCCAGCATTTT
CASRPGTGGYQPQHF
>TRBD1|-|TRBJ1-1|TRBV18
TGTGCCAGCTCACCGACAGGGGGTGAGACTGAAGCTTTCTTT
CASSPTGGETEAFF
>TRBD1|-|TRBJ1-5|TRBV7-8
TGTGCCAGCAGCCCGGGACAGGGAAGCAATCAGCCCCAGCATTTT
CASSPGQGSNQPQHF
>-|-|TRBJ1-5|TRBV19
TGTGCCAGTAGTATAGGGGAGGGATACAATCAGCCCCAGCATTTT
CASSIGEGYNQPQHF
>TRBD2|-|TRBJ2-3|TRBV19
TGTGCCAGTAGTACATCCGCTGGCGGTAGCGGGAGGGCCGGGAGCACAGATACGCAGTATTTT
CASSTSAGGSGRAGSTDTQYF
>-|-|TRBJ2-3|TRBV5-1
TGCGCCAGCAGCACGGCGGGCGGCACAGATACGCAGTATTTT
CASSTAGGTDTQYF
>-|-|TRBJ2-7|TRBV4-1
TGCGCCAGCAGCCCTCGGACAGACCCCTACGAGCAGTACTTC
CASSPRTDPYEQYF
>-|-|TRBJ2-3|TRBV5-6
TGTGCCAGCAGCTTGGAATTAGGAGGGTACACAGATACGCAGTATTTT
CASSLELGGYTDTQYF
>-|-|TRBJ2-5|TRBV2
TGTGCCAGCAGGACAGGACCCTCGGAGACCCAGTACTTC
CASRTGPSETQYF
>TRBD1|once|TRBJ2-5|TRBV6-2/TRBV6-3
TGTGCCAGCAGTCCGGGACAGCATAACCAAGAGACCCAGTACTTC
CASSPGQHNQETQYF
>TRBD1|-|TRBJ2-5|TRBV18
TGTGCCAGCGGGACAGGGGGAGAGACCCAGTACTTC
CASGTGGETQYF